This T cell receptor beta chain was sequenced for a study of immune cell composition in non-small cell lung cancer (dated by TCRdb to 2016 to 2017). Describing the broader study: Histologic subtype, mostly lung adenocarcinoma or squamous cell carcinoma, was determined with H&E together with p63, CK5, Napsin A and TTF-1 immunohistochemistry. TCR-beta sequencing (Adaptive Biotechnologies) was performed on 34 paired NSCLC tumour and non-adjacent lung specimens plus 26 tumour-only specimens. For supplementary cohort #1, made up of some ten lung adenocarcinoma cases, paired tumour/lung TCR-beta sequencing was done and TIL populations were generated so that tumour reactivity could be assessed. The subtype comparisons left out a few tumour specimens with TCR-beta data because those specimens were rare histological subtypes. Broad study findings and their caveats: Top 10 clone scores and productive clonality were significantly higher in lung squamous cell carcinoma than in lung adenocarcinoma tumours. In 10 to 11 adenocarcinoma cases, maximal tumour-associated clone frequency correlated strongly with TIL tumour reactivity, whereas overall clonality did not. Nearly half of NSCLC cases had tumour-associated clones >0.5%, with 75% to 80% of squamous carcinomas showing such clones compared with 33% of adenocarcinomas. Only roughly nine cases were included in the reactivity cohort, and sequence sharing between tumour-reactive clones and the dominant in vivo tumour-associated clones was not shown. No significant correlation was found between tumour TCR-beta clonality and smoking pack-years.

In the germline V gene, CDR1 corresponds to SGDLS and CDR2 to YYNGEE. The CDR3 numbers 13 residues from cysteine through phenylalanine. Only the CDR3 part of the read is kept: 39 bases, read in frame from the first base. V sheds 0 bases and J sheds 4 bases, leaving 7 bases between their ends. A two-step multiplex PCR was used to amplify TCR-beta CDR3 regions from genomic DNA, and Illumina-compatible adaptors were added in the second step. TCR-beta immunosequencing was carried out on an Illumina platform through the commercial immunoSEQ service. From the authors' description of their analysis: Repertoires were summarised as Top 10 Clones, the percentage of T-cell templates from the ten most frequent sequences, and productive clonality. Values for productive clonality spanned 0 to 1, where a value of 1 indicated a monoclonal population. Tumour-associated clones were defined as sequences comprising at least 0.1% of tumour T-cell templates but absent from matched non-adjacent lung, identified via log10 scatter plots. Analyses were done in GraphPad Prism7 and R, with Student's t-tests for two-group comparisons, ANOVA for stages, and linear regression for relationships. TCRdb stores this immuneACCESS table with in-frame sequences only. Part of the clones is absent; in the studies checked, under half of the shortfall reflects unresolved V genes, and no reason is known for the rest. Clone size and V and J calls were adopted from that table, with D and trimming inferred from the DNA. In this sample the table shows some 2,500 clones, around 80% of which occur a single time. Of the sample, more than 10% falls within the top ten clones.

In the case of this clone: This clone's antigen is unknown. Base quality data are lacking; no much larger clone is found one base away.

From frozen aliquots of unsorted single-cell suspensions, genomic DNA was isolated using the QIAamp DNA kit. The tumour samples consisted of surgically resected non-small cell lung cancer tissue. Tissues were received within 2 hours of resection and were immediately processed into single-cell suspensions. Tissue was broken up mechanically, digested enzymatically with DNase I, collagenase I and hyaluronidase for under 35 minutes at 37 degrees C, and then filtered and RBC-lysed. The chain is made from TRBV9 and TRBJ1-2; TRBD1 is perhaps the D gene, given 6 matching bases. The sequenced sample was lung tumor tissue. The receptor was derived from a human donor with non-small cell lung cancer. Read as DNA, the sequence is TGTGCCAGCAGCGTAGAGGGGGTCTATGGCTACACCTTC. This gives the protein CASSVEGVYGYTF.